These T cell receptor beta chains were read from a single sample in a study of T cell therapy after organ transplantation. Generated by immunoSEQ multiplex PCR, the TCRdb table keeps only in-frame clones and is missing some. This sample yields 51,000 or so clones, of which roughly 93% are seen a single time; 2.5% to 4% belongs to the top ten. No antigen has been identified for these receptors. The material sequenced was CD8+ T cells from blood, taken before autologous CMV-specific T cell therapy. All receptors derive from a human patient who had received a solid organ transplant and had CMV disease. CDR3s include the opening cysteine and the closing phenylalanine or tryptophan. The D gene is left open where the match is weak. The listing skips clone size in some rows; elsewhere it reads once, few, many or a size class.

v_gene,j_gene,d_gene,abundance,CDR3nt,CDR3aa
TRBV6-5,TRBJ2-1,TRBD1,.,TGTGCCAGCAGTTACGGGACAGGAGCTTACAATGAGCAGTTCTTC,CASSYGTGAYNEQFF
TRBV27,TRBJ1-2,.,.,TGTGCCAGCAGCCCGAAGCCCGATCGGTACCCCTATGGCTACACCTTC,CASSPKPDRYPYGYTF
TRBV27,TRBJ2-7,.,once,TGTGCCAGCAGTAAAACGGGACTCCTTACCTACGAGCAGTACTTC,CASSKTGLLTYEQYF
TRBV19,TRBJ2-7,.,.,TGTGCCAGTAGTATACAGGGAGGCTACGAGCAGTACTTC,CASSIQGGYEQYF
TRBV11-2,TRBJ2-2,TRBD2,.,TGTGCCAGCAGCTTAGATCGGACTAGCGGGGGTTCGGCGAACACCGGGGAGCTGTTTTTT,CASSLDRTSGGSANTGELFF
TRBV27,TRBJ2-7,.,.,TGTGCCAGCAGTTCCCGGGACAACTCCTACGAGCAGTACTTC,CASSSRDNSYEQYF
TRBV7-2,TRBJ2-7,.,.,TGTGCCAGCAGGTCCAGGACAGACTACGAGCAGTACTTC,CASRSRTDYEQYF
TRBV9,TRBJ2-7,.,.,TGTGCCAGCAGCGTTAGTTCCGCGGTGGGAATAAGCTCCTACGAGCAGTACTTC,CASSVSSAVGISSYEQYF
TRBV13,TRBJ2-7,.,.,TGTGCCAGCAGCACCTGGGGAGGGGGCTACGAGCAGTACTTC,CASSTWGGGYEQYF
TRBV27,TRBJ2-1,.,once,TGTGCCAGCAGTCTCCAGGGAGGTGAGCAGTTCTTC,CASSLQGGEQFF
TRBV5-4,TRBJ1-2,.,.,TGTGCCAGCACCCGCACGTCCCTCGGGGGCTACACCTTC,CASTRTSLGGYTF
TRBV27,TRBJ2-7,.,.,TGTGCCAGCAGTTTAACTCTAGGGACACTGATCTACGAGCAGTACTTC,CASSLTLGTLIYEQYF
TRBV7-8,TRBJ1-5,.,.,TGTGCCAGCAGCTTAGCCACAGGGAGAAGCAATCAGCCCCAGCATTTT,CASSLATGRSNQPQHF
TRBV5-1,TRBJ2-3,TRBD2,.,TGCGCCAGCAGCTTGGCCTTAGCGGGGGGGCCAGATACGCAGTATTTT,CASSLALAGGPDTQYF
TRBV6-6,TRBJ2-7,TRBD2,.,TGTGCCAGCAGTGAGCGGGAGGCCCACTACGAGCAGTACTTC,CASSEREAHYEQYF
TRBV2,TRBJ1-3,TRBD1,.,TGTGCCAGCACCCCCGGACAGGGGAACGGAAACACCATATATTTT,CASTPGQGNGNTIYF
TRBV6-5,TRBJ1-1,.,.,TGTGCCAGCAGTTCAAACAGGAACACTGAAGCTTTCTTT,CASSSNRNTEAFF
TRBV13,TRBJ2-2,TRBD2,.,TGTGCCAGCAGCTTAGAGCCCCTGCCTAGCGGGGGGATAACCGGGGAGCTGTTTTTT,CASSLEPLPSGGITGELFF
TRBV4-3,TRBJ2-5,.,once,TGCGCCAGCAGCCAAGATTCCGAGGGTTTAGGAGAGACCCAGTACTTC,CASSQDSEGLGETQYF
TRBV6-5,TRBJ2-5,.,.,TGTGCCAGCAGTTACGGGAGGGGGCGGGTTCGAGAGACCCAGTACTTC,CASSYGRGRVRETQYF
TRBV7-9,TRBJ2-1,TRBD2,.,TGTGCCAGCAGCTCCCGGACTAGCGGGAGCAATGAGCAGTTCTTC,CASSSRTSGSNEQFF
TRBV19,TRBJ2-7,.,.,TGTGCCAGTAGTTTCTCGTCGGGGGTGAGCTCCTACGAGCAGTACTTC,CASSFSSGVSSYEQYF
TRBV30,TRBJ2-5,.,.,TGTGCCTGGAGTGTGGGACGCCCAAAGTGGGAGACCCAGTACTTC,CAWSVGRPKWETQYF
TRBV6-6,TRBJ1-1,.,.,TGTGCCTCGGGGGGGGTTTCAGGCACTGAAGCTTTCTTT,CASGGVSGTEAFF